Listed here is a single T cell receptor beta chain. This record belongs to a study of blood T cell repertoires in COVID-19. Overall study: The United States, Italy and Spain supplied acute and convalescent COVID-19 samples. Sources were T cells, B-cell-depleted T cells, or PBMCs; the material itself was cDNA or gDNA.

Per the original methods: Counts of nucleated cells, estimated from reference gene primer amplification, were obtained. Produced via immunoSEQ multiplex PCR; TCRdb's table is partial and in-frame only. V and J calls and clone size are as listed in that table; D and trimming were resolved from the DNA. This table has 160,000 or so clones, roughly nine tenths appearing once. Germline-derived CDR1 and CDR2 are SNHLY and FYNNEI. J gave up 0 bases and V 6 bases, and 4 bases lay outside the gene matches. The CDR3 is 14 residues long. Sequenced input: peripheral blood. V is TRBV2 and J is TRBJ1-1; the match to TRBD1 covers 7 bases. The clonotype comes from a woman aged 70-85 years with acute or convalescent COVID-19. In DNA form, the CDR3 reads TGTGCCAGCAGGGAGGGACAGATGAACACTGAAGCTTTCTTT. Protein sequence: CASREGQMNTEAFF.